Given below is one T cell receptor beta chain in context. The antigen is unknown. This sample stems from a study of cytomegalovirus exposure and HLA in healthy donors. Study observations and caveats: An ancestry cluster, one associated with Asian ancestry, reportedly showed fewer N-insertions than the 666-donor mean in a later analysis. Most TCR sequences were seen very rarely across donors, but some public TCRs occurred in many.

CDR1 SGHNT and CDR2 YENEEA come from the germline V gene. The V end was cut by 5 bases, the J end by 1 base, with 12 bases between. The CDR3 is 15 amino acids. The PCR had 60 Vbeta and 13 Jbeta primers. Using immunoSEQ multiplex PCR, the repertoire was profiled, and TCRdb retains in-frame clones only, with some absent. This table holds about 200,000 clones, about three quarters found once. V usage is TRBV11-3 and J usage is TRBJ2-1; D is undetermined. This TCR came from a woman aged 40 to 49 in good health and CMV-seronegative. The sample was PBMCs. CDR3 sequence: CASSEGRQSYNEQFF. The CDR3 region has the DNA TGTGCCAGCAGCGAAGGCCGACAATCCTACAATGAGCAGTTCTTC.